This TCR beta chain was profiled in a study of vaccination and CD4 T cells after COVID-19. As for the study in general: Timing of post-vaccine sample collection was a median around 72 days after dose two, with a range of 14 to 241. Each control culture was treated with a CEFX pool, an HIV-1 Nef pool, or no peptide. Overlapping SARS-CoV-2, HCoV-NL63, HCoV-OC43 and HCoV-229E spike peptides were used to stimulate cells.

A word on this clonotype: Antigen specificity is unknown.

Treatment described: approximately 9-day PBMC culture with coronavirus spike peptide pools or control peptides (ViraFEST assay). Cultured CD4+ T-cell DNA underwent Oncomine TCR Beta short-read sequencing. Once CD4+ T cells had been cultured, genomic DNA was extracted from them. TCRdb redid the calling of the PCR reads with MiXCR, one entry per CDR3 protein. There are around 20,000 distinct CDR3 sequences in the sample; about 44% occur only once, and 20% to 30% lies in the top ten. V shed 5 bases, J shed 11 bases, and the junction held 7 bases outside the gene matches. The CDR3 spans 14 residues. The germline gives CDR1 MNHEY, CDR2 SVGEGT.

The sequenced sample was CD4+ T cells from blood, cultured in vitro, obtained before SARS-CoV-2 vaccination. The sequence came from a human donor who had recovered from COVID-19. J is TRBJ1-6 and V is TRBV6-2 or TRBV6-3; 9 nucleotides line up with TRBD1. In DNA form, the CDR3 reads TGTGCCAGCAGTATTCCGGACAGGGGAACACCCCTCCACTTT. It specifies CASSIPDRGTPLHF.